These 16 T cell receptor beta chains originate from one sample sequenced in a study of blood T cell repertoires in COVID-19. Profiling relied on immunoSEQ multiplex PCR, and the TCRdb table lists in-frame clones only, not all of them. The sample includes tens of thousands of clones, more than 60% of them seen just once. Material: peripheral blood. These TCRs come from a human donor in a cohort sampled during active COVID-19.

The chain joins TRBV6-5 to TRBJ1-2, with a weak D call TRBD1 (6 bases). This CDR3 has 13 amino acids. Germline V CDR1 and CDR2: MNHEY, SVGAGI. The V and J ends lost 5 bases and 5 bases respectively, with 12 bases between them. This CDR3 reads CASSPTGSYGYTF. CDR3 in DNA: TGTGCCAGCAGTCCTACAGGGAGTTATGGCTACACCTTC.

The chain couples TRBV13 to TRBJ2-7, with TRBD1 matching over 8 bases. Germline trimming cut 2 bases from V and 2 bases from J; bases unmatched to any gene: 23. The germline V gene has CDR1 PRHDT and CDR2 FYEKMQ (reference sequence). The CDR3 length is 21 residues. This CDR3 reads CASSLTLEYKEGGQGTYEQYF. DNA for the CDR3: TGTGCCAGCAGCTTAACGTTGGAGTATAAGGAAGGCGGACAGGGAACCTACGAGCAGTACTTC.

The genes are TRBV30 and TRBJ1-1, with D possibly TRBD1 on 6 matching bases. The CDR3 runs to 14 residues. Germline loops: CDR1 GTSNPN, CDR2 SVGIG (reference sequence). V was trimmed by 8 bases and J by 4 bases, leaving 20 bases between them. The CDR3 region has the DNA TGTGCCCATCGGCGTAGGGGGGGTGGCACTGAAGCTTTCTTT. Translating gives CAHRRRGGGTEAFF.

This chain uses TRBV5-8 with TRBJ1-4, with TRBD1 identical over 7 bases. This CDR3 spans 15 amino acids. Trimming took 0 bases from V and 5 from J; bases not matched to a gene: 4. Germline lookup yields CDR1 SGHTS and CDR2 YDEGEE. CDR3 sequence: CASSLGGRGNEKLFF. The CDR3 nucleotides read TGTGCCAGCAGCTTGGGTGGCAGGGGGAATGAAAAACTGTTTTTT.

This clone was counted a few times. V and J are TRBV12-3 or TRBV12-4 and TRBJ2-7; no reliable D call. Trimming took 4 bases from V and 4 from J, leaving 5 bases between them. The CDR3 loop spans 11 amino acids. The CDR3 protein is CASSSPYEQYF. CDR3 DNA sequence: TGTGCCAGCAGTTCTCCGTACGAGCAGTACTTC.

This chain links TRBV7-6 with TRBJ1-1; D might be TRBD1 (5 bases). The CDR3 has 15 residues. Trimming removed 5 bases at V and 1 base at J, with 14 bases between. The germline CDR1 and CDR2 sequences are SGHVS and FNYEAQ. This CDR3 is CASSGQGVQNTEAFF. CDR3 in DNA: TGTGCCAGCAGCGGACAAGGGGTACAGAACACTGAAGCTTTCTTT.

The chain has TRBV28 and TRBJ2-6, with 10 bases that match TRBD2. Germline CDR1 reads MDHEN; CDR2 reads SYDVKM. After removal of 5 bases from V and 4 bases from J, the junction contained 8 bases not matched to a gene. This CDR3 has 17 amino acids. The CDR3 DNA sequence: TGTGCCAGCAGTCCGGTAGCGGGAGGCCTCGGGGCCAACGTCCTGACTTTC. Translation gives CASSPVAGGLGANVLTF.

The chain couples TRBV5-1 to TRBJ1-2, with D unclear. Germline V CDR1 and CDR2: SGHRS, YFSETQ. The CDR3 runs 15 residues. Trimming stripped 1 base from V and 4 bases from J, with 14 bases between. The CDR3 bases are TGCGCCAGCAGCTTGTTTACAGAAAAAGGCTATGGCTACACCTTC. Its translation is CASSLFTEKGYGYTF.

The rearrangement uses TRBV3-1 (or the pseudogene TRBV3-2) and TRBJ2-7; 9 nucleotides match TRBD2. This CDR3 contains 14 residues. Looked up from germline, CDR1 is LGHDT and CDR2 is YNNKEL (reference sequence). Unmatched junction bases numbered 3, after V lost 3 bases and J lost 3 bases. This CDR3 is CASSQSGGHYEQYF. Here the CDR3 DNA reads TGTGCCAGCAGCCAGAGCGGGGGGCACTACGAGCAGTACTTC.

The chain is built from TRBV28 and TRBJ2-1; D might be TRBD2 (5 bases). Per germline, CDR1 MDHEN and CDR2 SYDVKM. Trimming cost V 1 base and J 7 bases, with 11 bases left between them. The CDR3 runs 14 residues. The CDR3 protein is CASSLLGVQNEQFF. For the CDR3, the DNA is TGTGCCAGCAGTTTATTGGGAGTACAGAATGAGCAGTTCTTC. The complete variable domain, with remaining parts taken from reference TRBV28 and TRBJ2-1, reads DVKVTQSSRYLVKRTGEKVFLECVQDMDHENMFWYRQDPGLGLRLIYFSYDVKMKEKGDIPEGYSVSREKKERFSLILESASTNQTSMYLCASSLLGVQNEQFFGPGTRLTVL.

Worth noting for this clone: Germline is not matched at one junction end, which may reflect a read error. V usage is TRBV23-1 and J usage is TRBJ1-2; tentative D call: TRBD1 (6 bases). TRBV23-1 counts as an open reading frame of uncertain function. The CDR3 has 19 amino acids. The CDR3 DNA reads as TGCGCCAGCAGTCAAGCCAGGGCTGGAACAGGGATAACTAAGTATGGCTACACCTTC. Residues: CASSQARAGTGITKYGYTF.

The chain couples TRBV7-2 to TRBJ1-6; 7 nucleotides agree with TRBD1. Germline V lookup: CDR1 SGHTA, CDR2 FQGNSA. This CDR3 contains 16 residues. Unmatched junction bases numbered 11, after V lost 5 bases and J lost 7 bases. DNA for the CDR3: TGTGCCAGCAGCCCCTTAGGAACAGGGGACAATTCACCCCTCCACTTT. This gives the protein CASSPLGTGDNSPLHF.

The chain recombines TRBV3-1 (or the pseudogene TRBV3-2) with TRBJ1-2; the D is unclear. The CDR3 runs 14 residues. V was pared by 0 bases and J by 7 bases, with 12 bases between. Germline loops: CDR1 LGHDT, CDR2 YNNKEL (reference sequence). This CDR3 reads CASSQDGGFLGYTF. CDR3 coding DNA: TGTGCCAGCAGCCAAGATGGCGGGTTCCTTGGCTACACCTTC.

V is TRBV6-2 or TRBV6-3 and J is TRBJ1-5; 8 nucleotides align to TRBD1. Losses at the gene ends were 0 bases for V and 2 bases for J; bases not matched to a gene: 9. There are 18 residues in the CDR3. Germline V lookup: CDR1 MNHEY, CDR2 SVGEGT. The CDR3 protein is CASSYSALGGQGNQPQHF. The CDR3 DNA reads TGTGCCAGCAGTTACTCAGCCCTGGGGGGACAGGGCAATCAGCCCCAGCATTTT.

J is TRBJ2-1 and V is TRBV4-3, with 7 bases identical to TRBD2. The germline V gene has CDR1 LGHNA and CDR2 YSLEER. This CDR3 has 14 amino acids. Trimming removed 8 bases from V and 0 bases from J; junction bases left unmatched: 4. CDR3 nucleotide sequence: TGCGCCAGCTCGGGGAGGGACTCCTACAATGAGCAGTTCTTC. It specifies CASSGRDSYNEQFF.

This clone has a handful of counts. The rearrangement uses TRBV30 and TRBJ1-2; D call uncertain. The germline V and J ends were trimmed by 3 bases and 0 bases, with 8 bases remaining between them. The CDR3 contains 13 residues. Germline assignment: CDR1 GTSNPN and CDR2 SVGIG (reference sequence). The CDR3 sequence: CAWSVQANYGYTF. CDR3 bases: TGTGCCTGGAGCGTACAAGCTAACTATGGCTACACCTTC.